What follows are 24 T cell receptor beta chains derived from one specimen sequenced in a study of blood T cells in healthy people across ages. Next came a second PCR, run for about 6 to 12 cycles, which used a sample-barcoded 5' primer along with a J-beta primer mix. TCRdb passed the 5' RACE reads through MiXCR, listing each CDR3 protein once. In the table there are hundreds of thousands of distinct CDR3 sequences, about 52% of which are singletons. Sequences were obtained from blood. The receptors stem from an older woman in good health.

The chain employs TRBV14 and TRBJ2-2, with 10 nucleotides matching TRBD2. Per germline, CDR1 SGHDN and CDR2 FVKESK. The CDR3 is 19 amino acids. The V segment lost 1 base and the J segment 1 base; nucleotides outside the gene matches: 9. The CDR3 DNA is TGTGCCAGCAGCCAAGGACTGATGAGCGGGAGGGGGAACACCGGGGAGCTGTTTTTT. Translated, it gives CASSQGLMSGRGNTGELFF.

This chain joins TRBV5-1 and TRBJ2-3; D is possibly TRBD2 (6 bases). Germline V CDR1 and CDR2: SGHRS, YFSETQ. The CDR3 runs to 15 residues. Trimming cost V 4 bases and J 5 bases, with 17 bases left between them. CDR3: CASSPLPGAVDTQYF. The CDR3, as DNA: TGCGCCAGCAGCCCGCTTCCGGGAGCTGTAGATACGCAGTATTTT.

Regarding this clonotype: The germline gene is not matched at one end of the junction; a read error may be the cause. The genes are TRBV24-1 and TRBJ2-5; the D is unclear. Germline CDR1 reads KGHDR; CDR2 reads SFDVKD. The CDR3 has 14 amino acids. CDR3 coding DNA: TGTGCCACCAGTGAGCCCCGACCGGCAGAGACCCCGTACTTC. It yields the protein CATSEPRPAETPYF.

This chain connects TRBV5-1 to TRBJ1-2; TRBD1 is a possible D gene (6 bases). The germline CDR1 and CDR2 sequences are SGHRS and YFSETQ. Trimming removed 4 bases from V and 3 bases from J, with 19 bases in between. The CDR3 contains 16 residues. The CDR3 reads CASSRLGPGDYYGYTF. In DNA, the CDR3 is TGCGCCAGCAGCCGACTGGGACCAGGGGACTACTATGGCTACACCTTC.

The CDR3 loop is CASSLARDRSYGYTF. The CDR3 coding sequence is TGTGCCAGCAGCTTAGCGAGGGACAGGAGCTATGGCTACACCTTC. V usage is TRBV7-9 and J usage is TRBJ1-2, with 8 positions matching TRBD1. Germline V lookup: CDR1 SEHNR, CDR2 FQNEAQ (reference sequence). J was trimmed by 4 bases and V by 0 bases; bases with no gene match: 4. The CDR3 loop spans 15 amino acids.

J is TRBJ2-3 and V is TRBV11-3; no firm D call. Trimming stripped 5 bases from V and 5 bases from J, with 11 bases between. From germline, CDR1 is SGHNT and CDR2 YENEEA. The CDR3 is 13 amino acids. The DNA for the CDR3 is TGTGCCAGCAGCCCCATCCACATAGATACGCAGTATTTT. Residues: CASSPIHIDTQYF.

This chain uses TRBV24-1 with TRBJ2-1, with D possibly TRBD1 on 5 matching bases. The CDR3 loop spans 16 amino acids. The germline V gene encodes CDR1 KGHDR and CDR2 SFDVKD. V shed 4 bases and J shed 2 bases, with 14 bases lying between them. CDR3 nucleotide sequence: TGTGCCACCAGTGACCCAGGACACACGACCTACAATGAGCAGTTCTTC. Protein: CATSDPGHTTYNEQFF.

This clonotype was seen more than once but under ten times. This chain connects TRBV28 to TRBJ2-7; tentative D call: TRBD1 (7 bases). Trimming left V 7 bases short and J 6 bases short, with 16 bases between. Germline V gene data show CDR1 as MDHEN and CDR2 as SYDVKM. The CDR3 sequence is 13 residues long. The CDR3 bases are TGTGCCAGCAATGCGGGACAGCCCCGCGAGCAGTACTTC. Its protein product is CASNAGQPREQYF.

This clonotype has more than one count but fewer than ten. The rearrangement uses TRBV24-1 and TRBJ2-6; no firm D call. Germline lookup yields CDR1 KGHDR and CDR2 SFDVKD. This CDR3 has 16 residues. Trimming removed 4 bases at V and 0 bases at J, with 9 bases between. CDR3: CATSDRFFSGANVLTF. The CDR3 DNA reads TGTGCCACCAGTGACCGATTCTTCTCTGGGGCCAACGTCCTGACTTTC.

The gene calls are TRBV4-3 and TRBJ2-1, with D tentatively TRBD1 (5 bases). The J call may be in error: the DNA end matches TRBJ2-7 better. Germline values: CDR1 LGHNA, CDR2 YSLEER. The length of the CDR3 is 15 residues. CDR3 coding DNA: TGCGCCAGCAGCCAGGCTCCAGGGTTTTACAATGAGCAGTACTTC. It specifies CASSQAPGFYNEQYF.

This sequence joins TRBV7-2 and TRBJ1-1; D ambiguous. Trimming cost V 1 base and J 1 base, with 7 bases left between them. The germline V gene has CDR1 SGHTA and CDR2 FQGNSA. CDR3 size: 14 residues. The CDR3 DNA reads TGTGCCAGCAGCTTAGTACGCCAGAACACTGAAGCTTTCTTT. Amino acid sequence: CASSLVRQNTEAFF.

The chain carries TRBV6-2 or TRBV6-3 and TRBJ2-3, with 7 bases lining up with TRBD2. V was clipped by 10 bases and J by 5 bases; unmatched bases: 12. The CDR3 runs 14 residues. Germline CDR1 reads MNHEY; CDR2 reads SVGEGT. The CDR3 is CATARAGVVDTQYF. For the CDR3, the DNA is TGTGCCACTGCCAGGGCGGGAGTGGTAGATACGCAGTATTTT.

V usage is TRBV5-6 and J usage is TRBJ1-2; unclear D gene. V shed 0 bases and J shed 2 bases, with 8 bases lying between them. The CDR3 has 14 residues. In germline, CDR1 is SGHDT, CDR2 YYEEEE. The CDR3 protein is CASSLDLKNYGYTF. The CDR3 coding sequence is TGTGCCAGCAGCTTGGATCTCAAAAACTATGGCTACACCTTC.

The chain uses TRBV21-1 and TRBJ1-1; the table calls TRBD1, which could not be checked here. TRBV21-1 is a pseudogene segment. This CDR3 region has 21 residues. The CDR3 loop reads CASSKAILPQTAAPRYTEAFF. For the CDR3, the DNA is TGTGCCAGCAGCAAAGCGATATTGCCCCAGACAGCTGCCCCTAGATACACTGAAGCTTTCTTT.

The table lists this clonotype with a count of one. An end of the junction does not agree with germline; a read error may underlie this. CDR3 in DNA: TGCGCCAGCAGCCAAGATCGTTCACAGGCTGGGACCAACGTCCTGACTTTC. Its translation is CASSQDRSQAGTNVLTF. This chain connects TRBV4-1 to TRBJ2-6, with D possibly TRBD1 on 5 matching bases. CDR3 size: 17 residues. CDR1 MGHRA and CDR2 YSYEKL come from the germline V gene.

The CDR3 nucleotides are TGTGCCAGCAGCTTAGCTAATACAGGGAATGAAAAACTGTTTTTT. It is translated as CASSLANTGNEKLFF. The chain combines TRBV7-9 with TRBJ1-4; D might be TRBD1 (6 bases). CDR1 and CDR2 from the germline V gene are SEHNR and FQNEAQ (reference sequence). CDR3 length: 15 residues. The V end lost 0 bases, the J end lost 5 bases, and 10 bases lay between the germline ends.

This rearrangement joins TRBV28 to TRBJ2-7; 15 bases map to TRBD2. Germline CDR1 MDHEN, CDR2 SYDVKM. Germline trimming cut 8 bases from V and 0 bases from J; bases unmatched to any gene: 2. This CDR3 region has 15 residues. CDR3 DNA: TGTGCCAGCGGGGGACTAGCGGGAGGCTCCTACGAGCAGTACTTC. This sequence encodes CASGGLAGGSYEQYF.

V is TRBV7-9 and J is TRBJ1-1; TRBD1 agrees at 9 bases. Germline V gene sequence: CDR1 SEHNR, CDR2 FQNEAQ (reference sequence). CDR3 length: 15 amino acids. The J segment lost 1 base and the V segment lost 4 bases, leaving 4 bases of the junction unmatched. This CDR3 is CASSSGQGGNTEAFF. CDR3 DNA sequence: TGTGCCAGCAGCTCGGGACAGGGAGGGAACACTGAAGCTTTCTTT.

This clonotype was seen a few times. This sequence joins TRBV4-3 and TRBJ2-1, with D possibly matching TRBD1 (6 bases). The CDR3 is 15 amino acids. CDR1 and CDR2 from the germline V gene are LGHNA and YSLEER. Trimming left V 1 base short and J 8 bases short, with 15 bases between. The CDR3: CASSQVQGVRYEQFF. Written as DNA, the CDR3 is TGCGCCAGCAGCCAAGTACAGGGTGTGCGCTATGAGCAGTTCTTC.

V and J are TRBV28 and TRBJ2-1; the match to TRBD1 covers 9 bases. V lost 4 bases and J lost 8; bases outside the gene matches: 15. The CDR3 has 17 amino acids. Germline V gene sequence: CDR1 MDHEN, CDR2 SYDVKM. As DNA, the CDR3 is TGTGCCAGCAGTTGGGTTACAGGGGGCCCGGAGGGGGATGAGCAGTTCTTC. Protein product: CASSWVTGGPEGDEQFF.

The table lists this clonotype with a few counts. The CDR3 DNA sequence: TGTGCCAGCAGCTTAGAGTACGGGACCCAGTACTTC. Residues: CASSLEYGTQYF. The chain couples TRBV11-2 to TRBJ2-5; no clear D. Germline lookup yields CDR1 SGHAT and CDR2 FQNNGV. The CDR3 loop spans 12 amino acids. Trimming removed 0 bases at V and 7 bases at J, with 6 bases between.

The chain couples TRBV27 to TRBJ2-1, with D perhaps TRBD1 (5 bases). The V gene lost 4 bases and the J gene lost 8 bases, with 9 bases spanning the gap. CDR3 length: 12 residues. CDR1 and CDR2 (germline): MNHEY, SMNVEV (reference sequence). This CDR3 reads CASSSGFYEQFF. The CDR3 bases are TGTGCCAGCAGTTCAGGGTTTTATGAGCAGTTCTTC.

This sequence joins TRBV6-6 and TRBJ1-4; TRBD1 is a possible D gene (5 bases). V lost 5 bases to trimming and J lost 1 base, with 8 bases between them. This CDR3 has 14 amino acids. CDR1 is MNHNY, CDR2 SVGAGI, per germline (reference sequence). In nucleotides, the CDR3 is TGTGCCAGCAGTACTGGGGGAACTAATGAAAAACTGTTTTTT. Its translation is CASSTGGTNEKLFF.

This clonotype has only a few counts. The rearrangement links TRBV5-1 to TRBJ2-5; no reliable D call. Germline V gene data show CDR1 as SGHRS and CDR2 as YFSETQ. The CDR3 runs 13 residues. With 4 bases removed from V and 5 bases from J, the gap between germline ends came to 12 bases. CDR3 in DNA: TGCGCCAGCAGCGCGGATTGGGCGGAGACCCAGTACTTC. It codes for CASSADWAETQYF.